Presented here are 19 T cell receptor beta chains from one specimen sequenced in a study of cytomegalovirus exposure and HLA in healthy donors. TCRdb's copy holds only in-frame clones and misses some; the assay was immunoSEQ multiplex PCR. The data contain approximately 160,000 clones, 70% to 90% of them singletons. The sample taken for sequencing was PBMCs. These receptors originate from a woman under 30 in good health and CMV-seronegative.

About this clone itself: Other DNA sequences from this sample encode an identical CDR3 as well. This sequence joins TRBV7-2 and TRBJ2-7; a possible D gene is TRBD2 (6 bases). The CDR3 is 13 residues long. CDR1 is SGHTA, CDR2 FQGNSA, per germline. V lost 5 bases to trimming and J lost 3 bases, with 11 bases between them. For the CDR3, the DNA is TGTGCCAGCAGCCCGGGACTGTTCTACGAGCAGTACTTC. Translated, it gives CASSPGLFYEQYF.

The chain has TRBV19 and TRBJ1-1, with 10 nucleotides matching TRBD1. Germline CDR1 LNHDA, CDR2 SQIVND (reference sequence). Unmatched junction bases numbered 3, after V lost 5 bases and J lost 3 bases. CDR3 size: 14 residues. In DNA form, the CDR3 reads TGTGCCAGTAGTCGACAGGGGGCTCACACTGAAGCTTTCTTT. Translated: CASSRQGAHTEAFF.

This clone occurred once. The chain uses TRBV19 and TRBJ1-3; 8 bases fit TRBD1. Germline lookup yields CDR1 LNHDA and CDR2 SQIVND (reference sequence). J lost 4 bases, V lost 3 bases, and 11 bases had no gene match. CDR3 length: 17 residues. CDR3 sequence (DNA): TGTGCCAGTAGTATTGTCAGGGGGCCTCGGGTCGGAAACACCATATATTTT. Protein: CASSIVRGPRVGNTIYF.

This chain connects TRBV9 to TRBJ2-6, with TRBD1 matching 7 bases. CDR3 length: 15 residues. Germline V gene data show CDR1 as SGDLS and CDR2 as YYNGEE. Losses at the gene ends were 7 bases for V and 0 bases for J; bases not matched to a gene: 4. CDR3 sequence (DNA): TGTGCCAGCCACAGGGGTTTCTCTGGGGCCAACGTCCTGACTTTC. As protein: CASHRGFSGANVLTF.

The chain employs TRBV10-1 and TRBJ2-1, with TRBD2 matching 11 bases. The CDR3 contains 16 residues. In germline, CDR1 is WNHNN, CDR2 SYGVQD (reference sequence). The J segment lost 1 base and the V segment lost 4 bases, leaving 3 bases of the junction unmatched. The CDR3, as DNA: TGCGCCAGCAGTGTTAGCGGGAGGGGTTCCTACAATGAGCAGTTCTTC. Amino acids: CASSVSGRGSYNEQFF.

CDR3 residues: CAIPLGGRRVRFF. CDR3 sequence (DNA): TGTGCCATACCTCTGGGGGGGCGCAGGGTACGGTTTTTT. The chain is built from TRBV21-1 and TRBJ1-4. TRBV21-1 is deemed a pseudogene. The CDR3 sequence is 13 residues long.

CDR3: CASSQEERVTEAFF. In nucleotides, the CDR3 is TGTGCCAGCAGCCAAGAGGAGCGGGTCACTGAAGCTTTCTTT. This sequence joins TRBV4-2 and TRBJ1-1; D call uncertain. Germline V lookup: CDR1 LGHNA, CDR2 YNFKEQ. The CDR3 length is 14 residues. V was shortened by 0 bases and J by 4 bases, with 9 bases between the two germline ends.

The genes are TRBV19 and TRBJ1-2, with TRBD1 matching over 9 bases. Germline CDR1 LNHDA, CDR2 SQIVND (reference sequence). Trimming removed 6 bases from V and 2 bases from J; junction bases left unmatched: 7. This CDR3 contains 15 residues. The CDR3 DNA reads TGTGCCAGTAGCGACCCGGGACAGGGCAACTATGGCTACACCTTC. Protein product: CASSDPGQGNYGYTF.

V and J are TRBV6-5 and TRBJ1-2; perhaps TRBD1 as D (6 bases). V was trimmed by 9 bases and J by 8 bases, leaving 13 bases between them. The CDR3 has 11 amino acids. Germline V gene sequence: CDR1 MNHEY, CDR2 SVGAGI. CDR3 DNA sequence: TGTGCCAGTGGGGGGGCTGGAGGCTACACCTTC. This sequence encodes CASGGAGGYTF.

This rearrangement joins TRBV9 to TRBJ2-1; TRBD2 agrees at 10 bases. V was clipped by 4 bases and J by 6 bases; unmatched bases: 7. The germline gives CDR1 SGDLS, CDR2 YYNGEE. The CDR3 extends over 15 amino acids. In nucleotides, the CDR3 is TGTGCCAGCAGCATAAGGACTAGCGGCGGCAATGAGCAGTTCTTC. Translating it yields CASSIRTSGGNEQFF.

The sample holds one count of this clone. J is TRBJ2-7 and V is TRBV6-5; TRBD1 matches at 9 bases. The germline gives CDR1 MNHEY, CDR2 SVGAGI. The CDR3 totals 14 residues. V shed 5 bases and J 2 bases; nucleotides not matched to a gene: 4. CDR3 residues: CASSNRGRTYEQYF. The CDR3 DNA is TGTGCCAGCAGTAACAGGGGGCGGACCTACGAGCAGTACTTC.

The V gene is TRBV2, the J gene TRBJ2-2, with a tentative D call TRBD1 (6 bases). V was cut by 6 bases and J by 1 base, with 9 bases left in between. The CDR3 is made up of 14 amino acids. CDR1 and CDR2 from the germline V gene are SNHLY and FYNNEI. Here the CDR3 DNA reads TGTGCCAGCAGCAAGGGACAGAACACCGGGGAGCTGTTTTTT. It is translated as CASSKGQNTGELFF.

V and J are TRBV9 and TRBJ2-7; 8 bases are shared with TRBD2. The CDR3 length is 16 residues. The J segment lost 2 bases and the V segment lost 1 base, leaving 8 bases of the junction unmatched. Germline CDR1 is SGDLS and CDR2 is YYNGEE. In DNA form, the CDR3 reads TGTGCCAGCAGCGTACTAGGACTAGCCACCGCCTACGAGCAGTACTTC. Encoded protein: CASSVLGLATAYEQYF.

CDR3 residues: CASSELQVYNEQFF. Written as DNA, the CDR3 is TGTGCCAGCAGTGAACTACAGGTCTACAATGAGCAGTTCTTC. The V gene is TRBV2, the J gene TRBJ2-1; perhaps TRBD1 as D (5 bases). Germline V lookup: CDR1 SNHLY, CDR2 FYNNEI. Deletions cut 2 bases from V and 3 bases from J, with 8 bases between. The CDR3 is made up of 14 amino acids.

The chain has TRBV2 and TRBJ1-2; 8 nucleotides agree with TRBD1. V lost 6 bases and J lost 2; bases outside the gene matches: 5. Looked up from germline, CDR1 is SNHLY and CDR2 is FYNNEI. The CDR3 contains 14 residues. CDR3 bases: TGTGCCAGCAGCCAGACAGGGGTAAACTATGGCTACACCTTC. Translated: CASSQTGVNYGYTF.

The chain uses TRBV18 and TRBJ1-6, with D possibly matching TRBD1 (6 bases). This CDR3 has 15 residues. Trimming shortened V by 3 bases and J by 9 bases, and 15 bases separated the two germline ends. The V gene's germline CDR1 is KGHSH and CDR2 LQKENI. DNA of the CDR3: TGTGCCAGCTCACCTCGGACAGTTGACAGTTCACCCCTCCACTTT. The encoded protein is CASSPRTVDSSPLHF.

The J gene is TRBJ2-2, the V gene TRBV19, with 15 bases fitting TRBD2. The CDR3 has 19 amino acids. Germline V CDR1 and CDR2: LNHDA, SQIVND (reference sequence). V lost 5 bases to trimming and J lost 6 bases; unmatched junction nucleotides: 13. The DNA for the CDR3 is TGTGCCAGTAGTGCGAGATTTTCGGGACTAGCGGGAGGATCCGGGGAGCTGTTTTTT. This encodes CASSARFSGLAGGSGELFF. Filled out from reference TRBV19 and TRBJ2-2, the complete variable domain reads DGGITQSPKYLFRKEGQNVTLSCEQNLNHDAMYWYRQDPGQGLRLIYYSQIVNDFQKGDIAEGYSVSREKKESFPLTVTSAQKNPTAFYLCASSARFSGLAGGSGELFFGEGSRLTVL.

The CDR3 loop is CASSSLRPGQGEETQYF. CDR3 DNA: TGTGCCAGCAGCTCACTTCGCCCGGGACAGGGAGAAGAGACCCAGTACTTC. This sequence joins TRBV7-9 and TRBJ2-5; TRBD1 matches 9 bases. Germline-derived CDR1 and CDR2 are SEHNR and FQNEAQ (reference sequence). J gave up 3 bases and V 4 bases, and 12 bases lay outside the gene matches. This CDR3 has 17 amino acids.

Here the CDR3 reads CASSRIGGQMNTEAFF. The CDR3 DNA is TGTGCCAGCTCACGAATAGGGGGACAGATGAACACTGAAGCTTTCTTT. The J gene is TRBJ1-1, the V gene TRBV18, with 7 bases matching TRBD1. The CDR3 spans 16 residues. J gave up 0 bases and V 4 bases, and 8 bases lay outside the gene matches. The germline V gene has CDR1 KGHSH and CDR2 LQKENI.